The rows below give T cell receptor beta chains drawn from one sample of a study of early T cells in non-severe SARS-CoV-2 infection. TCRdb processed the 5' RACE reads anew with MiXCR; each CDR3 protein has one entry. Of tens of thousands of distinct CDR3 sequences in the sample, 8.7% are singletons; the top ten hold around 3.6%. Sequenced material: whole blood, taken at baseline. The receptors originated from an adult who was a healthcare worker with PCR-confirmed SARS-CoV-2 infection or an uninfected control (not recorded which). Both conserved end residues are part of each CDR3. The order of the fields is clone size, V gene, J gene, CDR3 length, CDR3 protein. Expanded clones are given a class, and other clones once, few, many or no size at all.

NA	TRBV20-1	TRBJ1-6	14	CSAPLTPRGVPLHF
few	TRBV7-9	TRBJ2-2	15	CASSRQGVNTGELFF
few	TRBV12-3/TRBV12-4	TRBJ2-3	14	CASSFPGGKDTQYF
many	TRBV2	TRBJ2-7	15	CASSRQGVAGYEQYF
many	TRBV3-1	TRBJ2-4	15	CASSQAGGLGNIQYF
NA	TRBV6-1	TRBJ2-5	13	CASSEEGGETQYF
few	TRBV28	TRBJ2-7	12	CASRANLYEQYF
many	TRBV18	TRBJ2-3	16	CASSRTTSVSTDTQYF
many	TRBV7-6	TRBJ2-1	16	CASSLGRGSSYNEQFF
NA	TRBV3-1	TRBJ2-7	15	CASSFQGGTHYEQYF